This T cell receptor beta chain stems from a study of tumor and adjacent non-tumor tissue in lung cancer. Overall study: Stage I to III disease affected over nine men and about five women aged 31 to 76.

As regards this clonotype: It is likely a read error, because the conserved phenylalanine at the end of the CDR3 is missing.

The template was RNA from unsorted bulk tissue. A modified ARM-PCR protocol with three rounds of nested PCR amplified TCRbeta. TCRdb re-called the multiplex PCR reads with MiXCR, one entry per CDR3 protein. The table lists 200,000 or so distinct CDR3 sequences, 71% of them singletons. Sequenced material: lung tumor tissue. The clonotype comes from a man aged 60 to 75 with non-small cell lung cancer.

The CDR3 bases are TGTGCCAACAGCTCTTCAGGGGAAGAGACCCAGTACCTC. It encodes CANSSSGEETQYL. This chain joins TRBV11-2 and TRBJ2-5; D is perhaps TRBD1 (6 bases). The CDR3 has 13 amino acids. The V gene's germline CDR1 is SGHAT and CDR2 FQNNGV.